This entry features one T cell receptor beta chain sequence. Per the germline V gene, CDR1 is MDHEN and CDR2 is SYDVKM. The CDR3 runs 14 residues. Trimming left V 5 bases short and J 6 bases short, with 14 bases between. The data were taken from a study of T cell responses to AZD1222 COVID-19 vaccine. Some clones are missing from TCRdb's copy, which holds only in-frame ones; the method was immunoSEQ multiplex PCR. The sample shows about 130,000 clones, roughly 88% of them seen only once. This chain uses TRBV28 with TRBJ1-3; maybe TRBD1 (6 bases). Sequenced here: peripheral blood, sampled on day 0 of AZD1222 vaccination. The clonotype was recovered from an adult in good health. CDR3 residues: CASSPGDKENTIYF. In DNA form, the CDR3 reads TGTGCCAGCAGTCCAGGGGATAAAGAAAACACCATATATTTT.